The rows below give T cell receptor beta chains drawn from one sample of a study of vaccination and CD4 T cells after COVID-19. TCRdb processed the PCR reads anew with MiXCR; each CDR3 protein has one entry. The table shows around 12,000 distinct CDR3 sequences, with 50% to 65% occurring only once. Their antigens are not known. Sequences were derived from cultured CD4+ T cells from blood, sampled after SARS-CoV-2 vaccination. The receptors were sampled from a human donor with COVID-19. Both conserved end residues are part of each CDR3. D genes are given only for firm matches. Clone size is given for some rows only: seen once, a few or many times, or a class if the clone is expanded.

j_call | cdr3_length | v_call | d_call | clone_size | cdr3_nt | cdr3_aa
TRBJ1-2 | 15 | TRBV2 | NA | NA | TGTGCCAGCAGTGCTATCCAGGGAACGTCGGGTGGCTACACCTTC | CASSAIQGTSGGYTF
TRBJ2-5 | 15 | TRBV5-1 | TRBD2 | NA | TGCGCCAGCAGCCCACAGCGGGGGGGCCTGGAGACCCAGTACTTC | CASSPQRGGLETQYF
TRBJ1-6 | 14 | TRBV7-6 | NA | few | TGTGCCAGCAGCCCGATGGAGGGAAATTCACCCCTCCACTTT | CASSPMEGNSPLHF
TRBJ2-4 | 13 | TRBV20-1 | TRBD1 | few | TGCAGTGCCTGGACAGGGCCCAAAAACATTCAGTACTTC | CSAWTGPKNIQYF
TRBJ1-5 | 13 | TRBV20-1 | TRBD1 | NA | TGCAGCGGGGGACAGGAGGGCAATCAGCCCCAGCATTTT | CSGGQEGNQPQHF
TRBJ2-5 | 14 | TRBV7-2 | NA | once | TGTGCCAGCAGCTTAGAAGCCGTTCAAGAGACCCAGTACTTC | CASSLEAVQETQYF
TRBJ1-5 | 15 | TRBV7-9 | NA | few | TGTGCCAGCAGCTTAGGGGGAGATAGCAATCAGCCCCAGCATTTT | CASSLGGDSNQPQHF
TRBJ1-1 | 13 | TRBV20-1 | NA | NA | TGCAGTACACTACGGGGGCTGGTCACTGAAGCTTTCTTT | CSTLRGLVTEAFF
TRBJ2-7 | 13 | TRBV11-3 | NA | NA | TGTGCCAGCAGCTCCGGGAATTCCTACGAGCAGTACTTC | CASSSGNSYEQYF
TRBJ1-6 | 16 | TRBV6-1 | NA | NA | TGTGCCAGCAGTGACCTAACAGGGCAGGGGAATTCACCCCTCCACTTT | CASSDLTGQGNSPLHF
TRBJ1-1 | 9 | TRBV25-1 | NA | NA | TGTGCCAGCAGTTATGGGGCTTTCTTT | CASSYGAFF
TRBJ2-1 | 13 | TRBV7-8 | NA | NA | TGTGCCAGCAGCTTTACCCTAGCCCATGAGCAGTTCTTC | CASSFTLAHEQFF
TRBJ2-5 | 16 | TRBV7-8 | TRBD2 | few | TGTGCCAGCAGCTTAGTGGGCGGGGGGGCCGGAGAGACCCAGTACTTC | CASSLVGGGAGETQYF
TRBJ2-1 | 17 | TRBV6-1 | NA | few | TGTGCCAGCAGTGAAAAGCCCCTCGGGTCCTTCGGATATGAGCAGTTCTTC | CASSEKPLGSFGYEQFF
TRBJ1-2 | 12 | TRBV30 | NA | few | TGTGCCTGGAGTAAAACAGCGGGTGGCTACACCTTC | CAWSKTAGGYTF
TRBJ2-7 | 12 | TRBV7-2 | NA | NA | TGTGCCAGCAGCCATCCGGCGGGGGAGCAGTACTTC | CASSHPAGEQYF
TRBJ1-5 | 12 | TRBV12-3/TRBV12-4 | NA | NA | TGTGCCAGCAGTTTAGACCCGGGCCCCCAGCATTTT | CASSLDPGPQHF
TRBJ1-5 | 15 | TRBV29-1 | TRBD1 | NA | TGCAGCGTTCGTCAGGGGGCGGACGGCAATCAGCCCCAGCATTTT | CSVRQGADGNQPQHF
TRBJ2-5 | 12 | TRBV7-6 | NA | NA | TGTGCCAGCAGCTTTAGTTTAGAGACCCAGTACTTC | CASSFSLETQYF
TRBJ1-5 | 13 | TRBV2 | NA | few | TGTGCCAGCATGGGGGATGGCAATCAGCCCCAGCATTTT | CASMGDGNQPQHF
TRBJ2-7 | 13 | TRBV6-1 | NA | NA | TGTGCCAGCAAAGGTAGCCTGGGCTACGAGCAGTACTTC | CASKGSLGYEQYF
TRBJ2-7 | 11 | TRBV2 | NA | NA | TGTGCCAGCAGTCCCAGTTACGAGCAGTACTTC | CASSPSYEQYF
TRBJ2-1 | 14 | TRBV7-3 | NA | NA | TGTGCCAGCAGTTTCGGGGGACCAGGCAATGAGCAGTTCTTC | CASSFGGPGNEQFF
TRBJ2-2 | 10 | TRBV5-1 | NA | NA | TGCGCCAGCAGCTTTCGGGAGCTGTTTTTT | CASSFRELFF
TRBJ2-2 | 14 | TRBV20-1 | NA | NA | TGCAGTGCCCGGGCGGACACCGACACCGGGGAGCTGTTTTTT | CSARADTDTGELFF
TRBJ2-4 | 15 | TRBV20-1 | NA | NA | TGCAGTGCTTCGGTGGGGGGAAATACCAAAAACATTCAGTACTTC | CSASVGGNTKNIQYF
TRBJ2-5 | 16 | TRBV4-2 | TRBD2 | NA | TGTGCCAGCAGCCAACCCGGGACTAGTAGCAGCGAGACCCAGTACTTC | CASSQPGTSSSETQYF
TRBJ2-7 | 16 | TRBV15 | NA | NA | TGTGCCACCAGCACCTCTCGGGGGCTTAGGGTCTACGAGCAGTACTTC | CATSTSRGLRVYEQYF
TRBJ2-5 | 12 | TRBV10-3 | NA | NA | TGTGCCACCAGGGACGGGTTGGAGACCCAGTACTTC | CATRDGLETQYF
TRBJ2-7 | 15 | TRBV6-1 | NA | once | TGTGCCAGCAGTGGGCAGACTAGTACTCCTTCCGAGCAGTACTTC | CASSGQTSTPSEQYF
TRBJ1-1 | 15 | TRBV6-2/TRBV6-3 | TRBD1 | NA | TGTGCCAGCATCCGGGGGAGTGACAGGGCTGCCGAAGCTTTCTTT | CASIRGSDRAAEAFF
TRBJ1-5 | 14 | TRBV12-3/TRBV12-4 | TRBD1 | NA | TGTGCCAGCAGTTTAGCAGGGGGCGGTCAGCCCCAGCATTTT | CASSLAGGGQPQHF
TRBJ1-6 | 15 | TRBV4-1 | NA | NA | TGCGCCAGCAGCCAATATAGGACCGATAATTCACCCCTCCACTTT | CASSQYRTDNSPLHF
TRBJ1-2 | 14 | TRBV6-5 | TRBD1 | few | TGTGCCAGCAGTTCCATTACAGGGGGGTATGGCTACACCTTC | CASSSITGGYGYTF
TRBJ2-5 | 12 | TRBV29-1 | TRBD1 | few | TGCAGCGTTATGACAGGGATAGAGACCCAGTACTTC | CSVMTGIETQYF
TRBJ2-5 | 14 | TRBV20-1 | NA | NA | TGCAGTGCTAGAGTCGTCGGGATAGTCGAGACCCAGTACTTC | CSARVVGIVETQYF
TRBJ2-2 | 16 | TRBV20-1 | NA | once | TGCAGTGCTCTGACGCTTGGAAACGCGAACACCGGGGAGCTGTTTTTT | CSALTLGNANTGELFF
TRBJ2-7 | 16 | TRBV6-1 | TRBD1 | NA | TGTGCCAGCAGCCCCATAGGACAGGGCGTATCCCGAGTGCAGTACTTC | CASSPIGQGVSRVQYF
TRBJ1-5 | 17 | TRBV7-5 | NA | NA | NA | CISVPEAQGQGDQPQHF
TRBJ2-2 | 12 | TRBV10-3 | NA | NA | TGTGCCATCGCTGACGACACCGGGGAGCTGTTTTTT | CAIADDTGELFF
TRBJ2-1 | 15 | TRBV7-2 | NA | large | TGTGCCAGCAGCCGAGACCCGGCGGGACGCAATGAGCAGTTCTTC | CASSRDPAGRNEQFF
TRBJ1-1 | 13 | TRBV6-1 | NA | NA | TGTGCCAGCAGTGAGGGCAGGAACTCTGAAGCTTTCTTT | CASSEGRNSEAFF
TRBJ2-3 | 15 | TRBV19 | NA | NA | TGTGCCAGTAGTTCTACTCGATCTAGCACAGATACGCAGTATTTT | CASSSTRSSTDTQYF
TRBJ2-3 | 14 | TRBV19 | TRBD1 | NA | TGTGCCAGTAAACTGACAGGGGGCAGAGATACGCAGTATTTT | CASKLTGGRDTQYF
TRBJ1-1 | 15 | TRBV6-5 | NA | NA | TGTGCCAGCAGTTACTCGTTTCCAGGGACCACTGAAGCTTTCTTT | CASSYSFPGTTEAFF